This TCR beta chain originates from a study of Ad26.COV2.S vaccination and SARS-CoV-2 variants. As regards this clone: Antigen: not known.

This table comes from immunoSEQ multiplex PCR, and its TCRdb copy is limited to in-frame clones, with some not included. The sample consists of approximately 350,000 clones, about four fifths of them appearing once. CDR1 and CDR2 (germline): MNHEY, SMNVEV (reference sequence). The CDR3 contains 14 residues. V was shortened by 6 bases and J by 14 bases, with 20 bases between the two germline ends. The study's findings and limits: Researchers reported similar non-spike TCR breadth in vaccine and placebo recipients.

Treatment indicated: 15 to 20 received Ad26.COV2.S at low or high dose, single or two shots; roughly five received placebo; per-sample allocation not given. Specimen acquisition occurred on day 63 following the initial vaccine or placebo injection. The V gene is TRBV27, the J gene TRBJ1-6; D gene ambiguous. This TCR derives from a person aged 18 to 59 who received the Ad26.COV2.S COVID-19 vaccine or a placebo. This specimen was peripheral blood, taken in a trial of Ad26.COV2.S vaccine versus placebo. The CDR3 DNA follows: TGTGCCAGCAGGGCCGGACGATTAATTCCGACCCTCCACTTT. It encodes CASRAGRLIPTLHF.